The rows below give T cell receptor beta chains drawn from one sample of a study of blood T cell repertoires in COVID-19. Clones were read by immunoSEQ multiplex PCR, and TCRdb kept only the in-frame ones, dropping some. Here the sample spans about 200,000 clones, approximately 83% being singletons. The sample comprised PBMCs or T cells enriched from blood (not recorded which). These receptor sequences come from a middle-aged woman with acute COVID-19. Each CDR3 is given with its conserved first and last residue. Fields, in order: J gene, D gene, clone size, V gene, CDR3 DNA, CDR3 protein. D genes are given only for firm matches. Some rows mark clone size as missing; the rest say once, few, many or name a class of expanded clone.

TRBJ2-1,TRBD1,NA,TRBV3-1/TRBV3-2,TGTGCCAGCAGCCCCGACAGGGGGTTATACAATGAGCAGTTCTTC,CASSPDRGLYNEQFF
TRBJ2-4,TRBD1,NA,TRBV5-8,TGTGCCAGCAGCTCGTACAGGGGAACAGCCAAAAACATTCAGTACTTC,CASSSYRGTAKNIQYF
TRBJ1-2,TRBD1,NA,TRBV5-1,TGCGCCAGCAGCTTGGATTGGACAGGGGCAAACTATGGCTACACCTTC,CASSLDWTGANYGYTF
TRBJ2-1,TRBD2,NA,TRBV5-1,TGCGCCAGCCACCCTGCTGCGGGAGTAGGAAATGAGCAGTTCTTC,CASHPAAGVGNEQFF
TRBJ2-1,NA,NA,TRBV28,TGTGCCAGCAGTTTACAGGGAGGTGAGCAGTTCTTC,CASSLQGGEQFF
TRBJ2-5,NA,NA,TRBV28,TGTGCCAGCAGTTTTTTCAGGGTCGAGACCCAGTACTTC,CASSFFRVETQYF
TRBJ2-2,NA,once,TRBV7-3,TGTGCCAGCTCAAGACCTACTAGTTCTGGTTCCGGGGAGCTGTTTTTT,CASSRPTSSGSGELFF
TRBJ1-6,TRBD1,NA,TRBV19,TGTGCCAGTAGTCCCGAAGACAGGGGCTCCTATAATTCACCCCTCCACTTT,CASSPEDRGSYNSPLHF
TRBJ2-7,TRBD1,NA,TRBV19,TGTGCCAGTAGTATCGGACAGGGGGCTTCCTACGAGCAGTACTTC,CASSIGQGASYEQYF
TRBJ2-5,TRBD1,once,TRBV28,TGTGCCAGCACCCCCCTTCCAGGGGGAGAGACCCAGTACTTC,CASTPLPGGETQYF
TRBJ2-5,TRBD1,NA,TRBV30,TGTGCCTGGAGGTCGACAGGGCCCGGGGAGACCCAGTACTTC,CAWRSTGPGETQYF
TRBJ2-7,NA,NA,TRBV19,TGTGCCAGTAGTATAATGGGCAACGCCTACGAGCAGTACTTC,CASSIMGNAYEQYF
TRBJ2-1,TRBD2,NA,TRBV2,TGTGCCAGCGGGGAGGCGGGCGGGAGCAATGAGCAGTTCTTC,CASGEAGGSNEQFF
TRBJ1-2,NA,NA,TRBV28,TGTGCCAGCAGTTTAAGAGGTTTTGACTATGGCTACACCTTC,CASSLRGFDYGYTF
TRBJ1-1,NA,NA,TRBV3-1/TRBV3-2,TGTGCCAGCAGCCAAGGGGTCGGAGAATTCGAAGCTTTCTTT,CASSQGVGEFEAFF
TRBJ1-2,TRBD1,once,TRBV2,TGTGCCAGCAGTCCGACCGTGGACAGGGCCTCCTATGGCTACACCTTC,CASSPTVDRASYGYTF
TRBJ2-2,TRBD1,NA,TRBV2,TGTGCCAGCAGAGGTGACAGGGTTTGGACCGGGGAGCTGTTTTTT,CASRGDRVWTGELFF
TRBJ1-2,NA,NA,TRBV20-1,TGCAGTGCTAGCGGTTCAGGCGAGACCTTC,CSASGSGETF
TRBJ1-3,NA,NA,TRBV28,TGTGCCAGCAGCGAACGAGGCTCGACTGGAAACACCATATATTTT,CASSERGSTGNTIYF
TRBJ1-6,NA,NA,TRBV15,TGTGCCACCAGCCTAAGCTCCTATAATTCACCCCTCCACTTT,CATSLSSYNSPLHF
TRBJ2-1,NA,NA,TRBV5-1,TGCGCCAGCAGCGACGACAGCTACAATGAGCAGTTCTTC,CASSDDSYNEQFF
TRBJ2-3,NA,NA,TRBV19,TGTGCCAGTGGCGTTCGGACAGCTAGCACAGATACGCAGTATTTT,CASGVRTASTDTQYF
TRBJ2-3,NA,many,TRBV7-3,TGTGCCAGCACCATAGGAGGGAGCACAGATACGCAGTATTTT,CASTIGGSTDTQYF
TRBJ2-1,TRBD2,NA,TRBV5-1,TGCGCCAGCAGCCTGGGACTAGCGGGAGGTTTGGAGCAGTTCTTC,CASSLGLAGGLEQFF
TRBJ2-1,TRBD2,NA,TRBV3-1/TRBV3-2,TGTGCCAGCAGCCACCCCTCGGGGGAGGGCGCCTACAATGAGCAGTTCTTC,CASSHPSGEGAYNEQFF
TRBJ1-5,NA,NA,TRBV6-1,TGTGCCAGCAGTGACGGGACTCACAATCAGCCCCAGCATTTT,CASSDGTHNQPQHF
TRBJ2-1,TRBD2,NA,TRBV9,TGTGCCAGCAGCCCGCCGGGACTAGACGTTTTTGAGCAGTTCTTC,CASSPPGLDVFEQFF
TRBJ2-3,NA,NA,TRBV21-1,TGTGCCAGCAGCAATGGCCCGAGGGCCAGATTACCCACAGATACGCAGTATTTT,CASSNGPRARLPTDTQYF
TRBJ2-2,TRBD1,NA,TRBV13,TGTGCCAGCAGCGGAGAGGGACAGGGGAGGACCGGGGAGCTGTTTTTT,CASSGEGQGRTGELFF
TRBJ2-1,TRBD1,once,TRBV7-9,TGTGCCAGCAGCTTGACAGGGCAAGTCAATGAGCAGTTCTTC,CASSLTGQVNEQFF
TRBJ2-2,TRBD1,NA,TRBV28,TGTGCCAGCAAAGGGACAGCCAACACCGGGGAGCTGTTTTTT,CASKGTANTGELFF
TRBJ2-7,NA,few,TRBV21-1,TGTGCCAGCAGCAAAAAAGGAGAGGACAGGGAGGACTTC,CASSKKGEDREDF
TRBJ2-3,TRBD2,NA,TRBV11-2,TGTGCCAGCAGCCCCGCCCTCGGGGTCGGCGGGAGTAGCACAGATACGCAGTATTTT,CASSPALGVGGSSTDTQYF
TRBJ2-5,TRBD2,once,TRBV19,TGTGCCAGTAGTCCGGGACTAGCGGGCCGAGAGACCCAGTACTTC,CASSPGLAGRETQYF
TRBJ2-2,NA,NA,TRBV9,TGTGCCAGCAGCGTAGGGACAAAGGGTACGAACACCGGGGAGCTGTTTTTT,CASSVGTKGTNTGELFF
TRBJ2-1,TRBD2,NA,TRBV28,TGTGCCAGTAAACTAGCGGGAGTATCCTACAATGAGCAGTTCTTC,CASKLAGVSYNEQFF
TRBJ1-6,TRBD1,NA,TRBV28,TGTGCCAGCTGGGGACGGACAGGTTCACCCCTCCACTTT,CASWGRTGSPLHF
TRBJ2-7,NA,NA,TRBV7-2,TGTGCCAGCAGCGCCCAGATCGAGCAGTACTTC,CASSAQIEQYF
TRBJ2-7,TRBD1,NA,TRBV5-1,TGCGCCAGCAGCTTCGGGACAGGGTCCTACGAGCAGTACTTC,CASSFGTGSYEQYF
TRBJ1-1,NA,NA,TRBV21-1,TGTGCCAGCAGCACTGACAGAACCATGAACACTGAAGCTTTCTTT,CASSTDRTMNTEAFF